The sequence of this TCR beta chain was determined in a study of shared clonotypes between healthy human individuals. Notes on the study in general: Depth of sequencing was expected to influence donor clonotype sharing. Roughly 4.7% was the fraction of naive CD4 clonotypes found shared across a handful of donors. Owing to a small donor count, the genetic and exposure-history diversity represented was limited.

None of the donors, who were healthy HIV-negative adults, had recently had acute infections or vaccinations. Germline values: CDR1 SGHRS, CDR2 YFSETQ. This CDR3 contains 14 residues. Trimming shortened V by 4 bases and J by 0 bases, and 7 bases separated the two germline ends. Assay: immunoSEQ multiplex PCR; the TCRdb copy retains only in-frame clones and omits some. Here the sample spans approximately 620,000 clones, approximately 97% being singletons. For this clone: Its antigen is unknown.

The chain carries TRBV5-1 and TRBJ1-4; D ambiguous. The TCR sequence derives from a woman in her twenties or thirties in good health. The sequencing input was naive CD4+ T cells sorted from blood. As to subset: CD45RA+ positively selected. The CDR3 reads CASSVGATNEKLFF. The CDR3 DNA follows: TGCGCCAGCAGCGTCGGTGCAACTAATGAAAAACTGTTTTTT.